This is a list of T cell receptor beta chains from one sample in a study of T cell responses to AZD1222 COVID-19 vaccine. Generated by immunoSEQ multiplex PCR, the TCRdb table keeps only in-frame clones and is missing some. This sample has approximately 88,000 clones, with just over 90% found just once. The specimen was peripheral blood, collected 28 days after the second AZD1222 dose. The receptors shown here come from an adult who received the AZD1222 COVID-19 vaccine. Each CDR3 is given with its conserved first and last residue. Fields, in order: J gene, D gene, V gene, CDR3 protein, CDR3 DNA. The D gene is left open where the match is weak.

j_gene: TRBJ1-1
d_gene: NA
v_gene: TRBV12-5
CDR3aa: CASEGDGTEAFF
CDR3nt: TGTGCTAGTGAAGGTGACGGCACTGAAGCTTTCTTT

j_gene: TRBJ1-1
d_gene: TRBD1
v_gene: TRBV28
CDR3aa: CASSPPGQGLMVAEAFF
CDR3nt: TGTGCCAGCAGTCCCCCGGGACAGGGGCTTATGGTCGCTGAAGCTTTCTTT

j_gene: TRBJ2-3
d_gene: TRBD2
v_gene: TRBV6-2/TRBV6-3
CDR3aa: CASSLGTSGNWDTQYF
CDR3nt: TGTGCCAGCAGCCTCGGGACTAGCGGGAACTGGGATACGCAGTATTTT

j_gene: TRBJ1-4
d_gene: NA
v_gene: TRBV7-2
CDR3aa: CASSLLGPGVKEKLFF
CDR3nt: TGTGCCAGCAGCTTATTGGGACCGGGGGTGAAGGAAAAACTGTTTTTT

j_gene: TRBJ2-7
d_gene: NA
v_gene: TRBV5-1
CDR3aa: CASSFRGPESSEQYF
CDR3nt: TGCGCCAGCAGCTTCCGGGGCCCCGAATCGAGCGAGCAGTACTTC

j_gene: TRBJ1-2
d_gene: TRBD1
v_gene: TRBV19
CDR3aa: CASATGTGGFYGYTF
CDR3nt: TGTGCCAGTGCTACCGGGACAGGGGGCTTCTATGGCTACACCTTC

j_gene: TRBJ2-1
d_gene: TRBD1
v_gene: TRBV19
CDR3aa: CASSISGTGSSYNEQFF
CDR3nt: TGTGCCAGTAGTATTTCCGGGACAGGTAGCTCCTACAATGAGCAGTTCTTC

j_gene: TRBJ1-2
d_gene: TRBD1
v_gene: TRBV10-1
CDR3aa: CASSESDRGGYGYTF
CDR3nt: TGCGCCAGCAGTGAGTCAGACAGGGGGGGCTATGGCTACACCTTC

j_gene: TRBJ2-7
d_gene: NA
v_gene: TRBV10-1
CDR3aa: CASSALTGDEQYF
CDR3nt: TGCGCCAGCAGTGCGTTAACTGGGGACGAGCAGTACTTC

j_gene: TRBJ1-6
d_gene: TRBD1
v_gene: TRBV5-1
CDR3aa: CASSSGQGNNSPLHF
CDR3nt: TGCGCCAGCAGCTCCGGACAGGGGAATAATTCACCCCTCCACTTT

j_gene: TRBJ1-2
d_gene: TRBD1
v_gene: TRBV20-1
CDR3aa: CGPGQGVGYTF
CDR3nt: TGCGGCCCGGGACAGGGGGTTGGCTACACCTTC

j_gene: TRBJ1-6
d_gene: NA
v_gene: TRBV7-8
CDR3aa: CASSLDRVRHSPLHF
CDR3nt: TGTGCCAGCAGCTTAGACAGGGTACGACATTCACCCCTCCACTTT